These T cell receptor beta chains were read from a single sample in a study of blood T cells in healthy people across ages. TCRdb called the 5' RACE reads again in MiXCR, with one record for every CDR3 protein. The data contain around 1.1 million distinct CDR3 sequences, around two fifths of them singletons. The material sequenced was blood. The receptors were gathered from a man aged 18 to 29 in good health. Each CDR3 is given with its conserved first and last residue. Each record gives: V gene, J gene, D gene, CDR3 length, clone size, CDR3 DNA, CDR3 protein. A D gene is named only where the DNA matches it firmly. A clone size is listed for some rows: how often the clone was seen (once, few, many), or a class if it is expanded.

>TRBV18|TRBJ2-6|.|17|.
TGTGCCAGCTCACCACCTGAGAGAGACGCTGGGGCCAACGTCCTGACTTTC
CASSPPERDAGANVLTF
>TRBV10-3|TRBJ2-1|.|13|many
TGTGCCATCAGTGAGTCTAGGAACAATGAGCAGTTCTTC
CAISESRNNEQFF
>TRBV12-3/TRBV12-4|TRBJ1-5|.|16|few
TGTGCCAGCAGTTTCCCGGGAACAGGGAGCAATCAGCCCCAGCATTTT
CASSFPGTGSNQPQHF
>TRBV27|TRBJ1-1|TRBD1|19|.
TGTGCCAGCAGTTTATTGGACAGGGGAAGAGGAAAGTTGAACACTGAAGCTTTCTTT
CASSLLDRGRGKLNTEAFF
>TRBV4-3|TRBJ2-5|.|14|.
TGCGCCAGCAGCCAAGGGGCGGGAAAAGAGACCCAGTACTTC
CASSQGAGKETQYF
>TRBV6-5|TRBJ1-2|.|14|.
TGTGCCAGCAGTATTTCGAAGAACTACTATGGCTACACCTTC
CASSISKNYYGYTF
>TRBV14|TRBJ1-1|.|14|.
TGTGCCAGCAGCCAAGAATTGGATCCCAGGCGAGCTTTCTTT
CASSQELDPRRAFF
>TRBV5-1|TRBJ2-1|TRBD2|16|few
TGCGCCAGCAGCTTGATCTTCCTAGCGGGGGGCAATGAGCAGTTCTTC
CASSLIFLAGGNEQFF
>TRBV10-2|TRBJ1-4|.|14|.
TGCGCCAGCGGTAACCGGGAATATAATGAAAAACTGTTTTTT
CASGNREYNEKLFF
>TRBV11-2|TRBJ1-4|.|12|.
TGTGCCAGCAGCTTAGAAGCGGAAAAACTGTTTTTT
CASSLEAEKLFF
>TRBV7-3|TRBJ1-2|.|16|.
TGTGCCAGCAGCATATCACACAGGGATCAGATGGTTGGCTACACCTTC
CASSISHRDQMVGYTF
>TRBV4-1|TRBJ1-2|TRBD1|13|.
TGCGCCAGCAGCCTATCAGGGGGGACTGGCTACACCTTC
CASSLSGGTGYTF
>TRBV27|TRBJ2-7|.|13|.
TGTGCCAGCAGACCCTTCACAGCCTACGAGCAGTACTTC
CASRPFTAYEQYF
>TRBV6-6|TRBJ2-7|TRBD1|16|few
TGTGCCAGCAGTTACCACAGGGGACCCAGCTCCTACGAGCAGTACTTC
CASSYHRGPSSYEQYF
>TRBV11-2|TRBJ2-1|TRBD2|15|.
TGTGCCTGCAGCTTTAGCGGGGGCTCCTACAATGAGCAGTTCTTC
CACSFSGGSYNEQFF
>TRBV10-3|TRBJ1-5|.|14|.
TGTGCCATCAGTGAGCCCCCAGACGGTCAGCCCCAGCATTTT
CAISEPPDGQPQHF
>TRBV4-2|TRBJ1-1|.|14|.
TGTGCCAGCAGCCAACCGGGGGACGTCACTGAAGCTTTCTTT
CASSQPGDVTEAFF
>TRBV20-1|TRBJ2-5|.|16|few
TGCAGTGCTAGACTCGGTAGGCTCCGTAGAGAGGAGACCCAGTACTTC
CSARLGRLRREETQYF
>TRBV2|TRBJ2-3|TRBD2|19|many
TGTGCCAGCTCAAAAACCGGGACTAGCGATACCCAAAGAGCAGATACGCAGTATTTT
CASSKTGTSDTQRADTQYF
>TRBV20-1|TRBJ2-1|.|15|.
TGCAGTGCTGGCTTGGGTTTCCCGACCCAAGAGACCCAGTTCTTC
CSAGLGFPTQETQFF
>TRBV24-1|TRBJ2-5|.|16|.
TGTGCCACCAGTGATTTGCGGGGTAGTTCGAAGGAGACCCAGTACTTC
CATSDLRGSSKETQYF
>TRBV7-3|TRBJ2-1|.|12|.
TGTGCCAGCAGCTCTACGGGGAGTGAGCAGTTCTTC
CASSSTGSEQFF
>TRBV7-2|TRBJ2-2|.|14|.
TGTGCCAGCACCCCGACCCGAAACACCGGGGAGCTGTTTTTT
CASTPTRNTGELFF
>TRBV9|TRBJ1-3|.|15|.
TGTGCCAGCAGCCCAGGGGCGCAAGTTGGAAACACCATATATTTT
CASSPGAQVGNTIYF
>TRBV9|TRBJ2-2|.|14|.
TGTGCCAGCAGCGGGTCCCCAAGCGAGGGGGAGTTGTTTTTT
CASSGSPSEGELFF
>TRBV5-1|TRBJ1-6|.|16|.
TGCGCCAGCAGCACCGCCGAGAGCTCCTATAATTCACCCCTCCACTTT
CASSTAESSYNSPLHF
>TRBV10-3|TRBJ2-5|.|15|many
TGTGCCATCAGTGACCCTAGCCGGGAGCAAGTGGCCCAGTACTTC
CAISDPSREQVAQYF
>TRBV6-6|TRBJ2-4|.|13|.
TGTGCCAGCAGGCGGGACGAGGGCTACGAGCGGTACTTC
CASRRDEGYERYF
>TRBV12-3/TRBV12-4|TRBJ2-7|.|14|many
TGTGCCAGCAGTTTCTCTGGACACCCGAGCGAGCAGTACTTC
CASSFSGHPSEQYF
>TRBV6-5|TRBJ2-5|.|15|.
TGTGCCAGCAGTTACTCAACCCGGGGGAAGGAGACCCAGTACTTC
CASSYSTRGKETQYF
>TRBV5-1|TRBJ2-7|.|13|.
TGCGCCAGCAGTTGGGCAGGGAAGGTCGAGCAGTACTTC
CASSWAGKVEQYF
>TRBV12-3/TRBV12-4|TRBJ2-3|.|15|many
TGTGCCAGCAGTCCCCCGACAGGTGGCACAGATACGCAGTATTTT
CASSPPTGGTDTQYF
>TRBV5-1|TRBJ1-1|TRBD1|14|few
TGCGCCAGCAGGGACAGGCGCGGGGGCACTGAAGCTTTCTTT
CASRDRRGGTEAFF
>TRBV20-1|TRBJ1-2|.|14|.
TGCAGTGCTAGGGGACCGGGGCCTAACTATGGCTACACCTTC
CSARGPGPNYGYTF
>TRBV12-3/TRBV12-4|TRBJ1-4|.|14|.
TGTGCCAGCAGCCACGGAACGGTCAATGAAAAACTGTTTTTT
CASSHGTVNEKLFF
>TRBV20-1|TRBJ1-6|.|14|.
TGCAGTGCTAGACTCCCTGCGGGCAATTCACCCCTCCACTTT
CSARLPAGNSPLHF
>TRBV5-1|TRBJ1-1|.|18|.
TGCACCAGCAGCTTGGCCATAAGGGGTGGATTTCGGGGCACTGAAGCTTTCTTT
CTSSLAIRGGFRGTEAFF
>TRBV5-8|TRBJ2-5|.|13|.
TGTGCCAGCAGCCCCTATGACAAAGAGACCCAGTACTTC
CASSPYDKETQYF
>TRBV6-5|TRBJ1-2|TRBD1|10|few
TGTGCCAGCGACAGGGGCGGCTACACCTTC
CASDRGGYTF
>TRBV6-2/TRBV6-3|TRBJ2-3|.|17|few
TGTGCCAGCAGTTACGCAGGGGGGGGGACTTTCACAGATACGCAGTATTTT
CASSYAGGGTFTDTQYF
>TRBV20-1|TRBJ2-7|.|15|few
TGCAGTGCCAAGTGGCTTCTACTCGACTCCTACGAGCAGTACTTC
CSAKWLLLDSYEQYF
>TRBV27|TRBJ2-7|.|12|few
TGTGCCAGCGGGGGCAGAGCCTACGAGCAGTACTTC
CASGGRAYEQYF
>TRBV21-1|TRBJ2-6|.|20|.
TGTGCCAGCAGCAAGGGTCCGGGAGGGATGGGTAGCTCTGGGGCCAACGTCCTGACTTTC
CASSKGPGGMGSSGANVLTF
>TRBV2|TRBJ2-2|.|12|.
TGTGCCAGCAGAGTCGGGGAGGAGGAGCTGTTTTTT
CASRVGEEELFF
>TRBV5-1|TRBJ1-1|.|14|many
TGCGCCAGCAGCTTGCAGGGAACGGGCACTGAAGCTTTCTTT
CASSLQGTGTEAFF